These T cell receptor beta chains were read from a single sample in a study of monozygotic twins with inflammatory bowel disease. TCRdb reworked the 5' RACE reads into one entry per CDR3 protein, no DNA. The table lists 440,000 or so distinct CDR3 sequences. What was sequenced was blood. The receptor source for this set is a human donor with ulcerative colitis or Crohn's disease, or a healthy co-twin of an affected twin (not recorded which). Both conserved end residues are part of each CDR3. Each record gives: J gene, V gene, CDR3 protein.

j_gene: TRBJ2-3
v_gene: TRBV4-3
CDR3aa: CASSQPGLAGTDTQYF

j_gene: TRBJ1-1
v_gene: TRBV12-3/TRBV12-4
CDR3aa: CASRSTENTEAFF

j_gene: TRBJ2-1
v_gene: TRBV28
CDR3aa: CASSRGLAAFNEQFF

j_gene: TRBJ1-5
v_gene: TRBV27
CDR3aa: CASSPRYPFSSNQPQHF

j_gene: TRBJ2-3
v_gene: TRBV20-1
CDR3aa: CSAGTGARSTDTQYF

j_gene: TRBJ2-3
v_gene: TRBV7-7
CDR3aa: CASSPGDRGTDTQYF

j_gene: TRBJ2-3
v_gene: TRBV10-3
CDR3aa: CAIRPSGATDTQYF

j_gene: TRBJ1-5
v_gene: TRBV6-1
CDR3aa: CASSEARDRRNQPQHF

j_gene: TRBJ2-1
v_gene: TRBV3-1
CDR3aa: CASSQVTPAGVFGFF

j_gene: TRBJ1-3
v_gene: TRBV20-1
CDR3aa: CSAKDRGIGEAGNTIYF

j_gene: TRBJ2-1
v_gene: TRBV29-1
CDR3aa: CSVEGVAESSYNEQFF

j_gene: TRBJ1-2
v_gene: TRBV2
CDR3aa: CASSAPGGHGYTF

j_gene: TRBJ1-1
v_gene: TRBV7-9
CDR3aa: CASSLDIPGPNTEAFF

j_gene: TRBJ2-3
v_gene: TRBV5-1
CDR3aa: CASSLELRLNTDTQYF

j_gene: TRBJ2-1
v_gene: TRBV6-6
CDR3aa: CASSGRSSYNEQFF

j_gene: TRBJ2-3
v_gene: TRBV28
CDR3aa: CASSLLLSPPGLAGDPDTQYF

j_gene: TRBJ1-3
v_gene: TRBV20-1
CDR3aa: CSARSAGGRTGNTIYF

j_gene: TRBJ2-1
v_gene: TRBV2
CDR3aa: CASSGGTSSYNEQFF

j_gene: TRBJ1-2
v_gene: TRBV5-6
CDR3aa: CASSYAGTGGYGYTF

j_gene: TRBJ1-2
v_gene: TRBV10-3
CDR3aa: CAIKDPRGEYGYTF

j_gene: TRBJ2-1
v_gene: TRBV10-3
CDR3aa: CAISETSGKHNEQFF

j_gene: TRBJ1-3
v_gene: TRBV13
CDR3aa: CASSSRDLGYTIYF

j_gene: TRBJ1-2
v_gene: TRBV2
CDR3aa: CASSEALDKRRGSDTF

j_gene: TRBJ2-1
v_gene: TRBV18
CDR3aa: CASSPTGQSNNEQFF

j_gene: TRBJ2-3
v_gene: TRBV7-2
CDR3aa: CASSATSGGNTDTQYF

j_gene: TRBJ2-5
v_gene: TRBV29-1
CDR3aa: CSVEGDSQETQYF

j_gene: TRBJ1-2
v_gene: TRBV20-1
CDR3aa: CSARVTGQGATGGTF

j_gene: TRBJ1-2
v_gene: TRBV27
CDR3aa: CASSSGMGGYTF

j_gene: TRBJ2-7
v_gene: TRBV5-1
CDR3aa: CASSFGAGDEQYF

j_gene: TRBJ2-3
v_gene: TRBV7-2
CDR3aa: CASSPGTGVTDTQYF

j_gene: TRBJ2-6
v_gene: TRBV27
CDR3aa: CASSPIIGANVLTF

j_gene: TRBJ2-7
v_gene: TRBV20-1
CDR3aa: CSALRALAGFSYEQYF

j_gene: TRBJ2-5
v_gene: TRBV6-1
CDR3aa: CASTLGPRETQYF

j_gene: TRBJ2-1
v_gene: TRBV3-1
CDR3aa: CASSQERESYNEQFF

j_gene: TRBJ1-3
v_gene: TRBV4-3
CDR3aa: CASSQDLGGAAMGNTIYF

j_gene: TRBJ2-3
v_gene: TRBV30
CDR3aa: CAWSPTSGGTDTQYF

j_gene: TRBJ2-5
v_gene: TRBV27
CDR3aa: CASSLSRQQETQYF

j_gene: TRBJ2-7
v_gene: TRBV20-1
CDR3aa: CSARRGQSLAYEQYF

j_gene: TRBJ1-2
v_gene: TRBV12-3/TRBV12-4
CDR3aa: CASSSTGEYGYTF

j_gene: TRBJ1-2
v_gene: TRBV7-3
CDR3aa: CASSLDRNNYGYTF

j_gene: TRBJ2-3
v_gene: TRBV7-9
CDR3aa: CASSPTVGLASTDTQYF

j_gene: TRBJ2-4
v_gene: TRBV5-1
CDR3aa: CASSFGEGGIRDIQYF

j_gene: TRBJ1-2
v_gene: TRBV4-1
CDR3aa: CASSQDINYGYTF

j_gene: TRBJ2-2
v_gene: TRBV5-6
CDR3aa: CASSFSGQVTGELFF

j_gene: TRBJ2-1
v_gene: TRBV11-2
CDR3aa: CASSLPGVGYNEQFF

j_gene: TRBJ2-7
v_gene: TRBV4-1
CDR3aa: CASSQDGGLAGKRPYEQYF

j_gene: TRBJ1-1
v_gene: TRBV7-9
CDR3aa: CASSLGSAGSNTEAFF

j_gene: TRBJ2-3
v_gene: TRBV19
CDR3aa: CASSPSSGRADTQYF

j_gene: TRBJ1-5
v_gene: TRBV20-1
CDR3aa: CSARGGTVNQPQHF

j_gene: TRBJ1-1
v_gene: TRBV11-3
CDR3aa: CASSAGGNTEAFF

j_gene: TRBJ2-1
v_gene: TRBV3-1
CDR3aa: CASSRREVDYNEQFF

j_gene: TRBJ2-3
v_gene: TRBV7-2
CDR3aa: CASSAGGISTDTQYF

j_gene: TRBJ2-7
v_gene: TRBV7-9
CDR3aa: CASSLGQLGTYEQYF

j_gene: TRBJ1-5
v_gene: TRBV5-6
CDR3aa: CASSVRGPSNQPQHF

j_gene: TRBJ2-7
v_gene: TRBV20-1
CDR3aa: CSASSLAGGNLHEQYF

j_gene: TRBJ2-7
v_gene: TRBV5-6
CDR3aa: CASTRQRVNDEQYF

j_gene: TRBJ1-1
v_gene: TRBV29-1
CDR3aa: CSVLDRANTEAFF